The 28 T cell receptor beta chains below were found in one sample sequenced in a study of T-cell memory formation after mild COVID-19. TCRdb reprocessed the 5' RACE reads via MiXCR and lists one record per CDR3 protein. This table holds some 14,000 distinct CDR3 sequences, 15% to 20% found once. Specimen: PBMCs or a T cell subset sorted from them (not recorded which). The receptors here all came from a man younger than 30 who had mild COVID-19 (a few samples of this study predate the infection). Cell type and time point are not known.

This clonotype turned up a few times. CDR3 bases: TGTGCCAGCAGCGTAGGTTGGCAGCGGGGAGTCACAGATACGCAGTATTTT. This gives the protein CASSVGWQRGVTDTQYF. This chain uses TRBV9 with TRBJ2-3, with 7 bases fitting TRBD2. The V gene's germline CDR1 is SGDLS and CDR2 YYNGEE. The CDR3 is made up of 17 amino acids. V lost 0 bases to trimming and J lost 2 bases; unmatched junction nucleotides: 9. The full variable domain, with the rest looked up from reference TRBV9 and TRBJ2-3, is DSGVTQTPKHLITATGQRVTLRCSPRSGDLSVYWYQQSLDQGLQFLIQYYNGEERAKGNILERFSAQQFPDLHSELNLSSLELGDSALYFCASSVGWQRGVTDTQYFGPGTRLTVL.

This clonotype was seen at least ten times. The rearrangement uses TRBV4-3 and TRBJ2-7; 11 positions agree with TRBD2. CDR1 LGHNA and CDR2 YSLEER come from the germline V gene. This CDR3 has 14 residues. V was pared by 4 bases and J by 6 bases, with 5 bases of the junction left unmatched. CDR3 sequence reads: CASSPGGLAGEQYV. In DNA, the CDR3 is TGCGCCAGCAGCCCGGGAGGACTAGCGGGCGAGCAGTACGTC.

Relative to its sample, this clonotype is medium-sized. The gene calls are TRBV10-3 and TRBJ1-4; D is ambiguous. CDR1 is ENHRY, CDR2 SYGVKD, per germline. V was pared by 0 bases and J by 7 bases, with 18 bases between. The CDR3 is 17 amino acids. CDR3 sequence reads: CAISESTRHPWIEKLFF. As DNA, the CDR3 is TGTGCCATCAGTGAGTCGACGCGGCACCCGTGGATTGAAAAACTGTTTTTT.

The chain couples TRBV14 to TRBJ2-1; 9 nucleotides agree with TRBD2. CDR3 length: 18 amino acids. Unmatched junction bases numbered 14, after V lost 0 bases and J lost 8 bases. Germline lookup yields CDR1 SGHDN and CDR2 FVKESK. CDR3 nucleotide sequence: TGTGCCAGCAGCCAAGATAACGGGCTAGCGGGGCCTGGCGATGAGCAGTTCTTC. The encoded protein is CASSQDNGLAGPGDEQFF.

This clonotype was counted between two and nine times. Here the CDR3 reads CASRIAGGYEQYV. In DNA form, the CDR3 reads TGTGCCAGCAGGATCGCGGGGGGCTACGAGCAGTACGTC. This sequence joins TRBV28 and TRBJ2-7, with 8 nucleotides matching TRBD2. The CDR3 extends over 13 amino acids. Germline-derived CDR1 and CDR2 are MDHEN and SYDVKM. The V segment lost 6 bases and the J segment 3 bases; nucleotides outside the gene matches: 4.

This clonotype came up many times. The chain couples TRBV12-3 or TRBV12-4 to TRBJ2-2; a weak D match, TRBD1 (6 bases). With 6 bases removed from V and 0 bases from J, the gap between germline ends came to 17 bases. This CDR3 contains 17 residues. The CDR3 is CASSTSAGTTNTGELFF. CDR3 DNA: TGTGCCAGCAGCACCTCGGCCGGGACAACGAACACCGGGGAGCTGTTTTTT.

V gene TRBV7-3 combines with J gene TRBJ2-6; D is uncertain. The CDR3 consists of 14 residues. Germline-derived CDR1 and CDR2 are SGHTA and FQGTGA. The V and J ends lost 4 bases and 4 bases respectively, with 8 bases between them. CDR3 loop: CASSSRTGANVLTF. The CDR3 DNA reads as TGTGCCAGCAGCTCACGGACCGGGGCCAACGTCCTGACTTTC.

This clonotype has ten or more counts. The V call is TRBV7-6, the J call TRBJ2-1; the match to TRBD2 covers 7 bases. The CDR3 length is 15 residues. In germline, CDR1 is SGHVS, CDR2 FNYEAQ. V lost 5 bases, J lost 5 bases, and 9 bases stayed unmatched. The DNA for the CDR3 is TGTGCCAGCAGCGACCGGACTAGAGACGACAATGAGCAGTTCTTC. Its protein product is CASSDRTRDDNEQFF.

At least ten counts were recorded for this clonotype. V and J are TRBV21-1 and TRBJ2-1; the tabulated D call, TRBD1, remains unverified against the DNA. TRBV21-1 constitutes a pseudogene. The CDR3 contains 16 residues. CDR3 DNA sequence: TGTGCCAGCAGCGCCAGTGGTAGGGACAAAAACAATGAGCAGTTCTTC. It yields the protein CASSASGRDKNNEQFF.

This clonotype was observed a few times. The rearrangement links TRBV10-2 to TRBJ2-1; D ambiguous. The V gene lost 0 bases and the J gene lost 8 bases, with 11 bases spanning the gap. Germline CDR1 reads WSHSY; CDR2 reads SAAADI. CDR3 length: 14 amino acids. The CDR3 loop reads CASSESMGVYEQFF. DNA for the CDR3: TGCGCCAGCAGTGAGTCGATGGGTGTCTATGAGCAGTTCTTC.

The chain is built from TRBV6-5 and TRBJ2-7; D ambiguous. Germline V CDR1 and CDR2: MNHEY, SVGAGI. Between the trimmed V and J ends, which lost 6 bases and 6 bases, there was a span of 15 bases. The CDR3 runs to 13 residues. The CDR3 coding sequence is TGTGCCAGCAGCCTAGGGAAGGGTAGCGAGCAGTACTTC. This translates into CASSLGKGSEQYF.

The V gene is TRBV4-3, the J gene TRBJ2-7; perhaps TRBD2 as D (5 bases). From germline, CDR1 is LGHNA and CDR2 YSLEER. This CDR3 spans 15 amino acids. Trimming took off 3 bases at V and 1 base at J, with 13 bases between the two ends. CDR3 residues: CASSQASGWSYEQYF. In DNA, the CDR3 is TGCGCCAGCAGCCAGGCCAGCGGTTGGTCCTACGAGCAGTACTTC.

The V and J genes are TRBV11-1 and TRBJ2-7; D is unresolved. Looked up from germline, CDR1 is SGHAT and CDR2 is FQDESV (reference sequence). Trimming stripped 5 bases from V and 0 bases from J, with 14 bases between. This CDR3 comprises 15 residues. Here the CDR3 DNA reads TGTGCCAGCAGCCCCCGGACGGAGATCTCCTACGAGCAGTACTTC. It specifies CASSPRTEISYEQYF.

This clonotype has a count of ten or more. The J gene is TRBJ2-2, the V gene TRBV4-1, with 9 bases fitting TRBD2. Germline loops: CDR1 MGHRA, CDR2 YSYEKL. This CDR3 region has 16 residues. With 3 bases clipped from V and 4 bases from J, the junction kept 6 bases outside the gene matches. The CDR3 region is CASSHPGTSSTGELFF. The CDR3 coding sequence is TGCGCCAGCAGCCACCCCGGGACTAGCAGCACCGGGGAGCTGTTTTTT.

This clonotype was seen only a few times. V usage is TRBV7-8 and J usage is TRBJ2-3; D remains ambiguous. The CDR3 runs 16 residues. Germline V gene data show CDR1 as SGHVS and CDR2 as FQNEAQ. The V end lost 5 bases, the J end lost 4 bases, and 19 bases lay between the germline ends. CDR3 coding DNA: TGTGCCAGCAGCCTGGGTTACGGTCCCGCCCCAGATACGCAGTATTTT. Amino acid sequence: CASSLGYGPAPDTQYF.

At least ten counts were recorded for this clonotype. The V call is TRBV4-3, the J call TRBJ2-7; TRBD1 matches 10 bases. This CDR3 is 16 amino acids long. V gave up 4 bases and J gave up 5 bases; unmatched junction bases: 11. The germline V gene encodes CDR1 LGHNA and CDR2 YSLEER. CDR3 sequence reads: CASSPRPGQGTHEQYF. Here the CDR3 DNA reads TGCGCCAGCAGCCCCCGCCCGGGACAGGGGACTCACGAGCAGTACTTC.

The table lists this clonotype with many counts. The chain links TRBV6-5 to TRBJ2-7; the match to TRBD2 covers 8 bases. Germline CDR1 MNHEY, CDR2 SVGAGI. The length of the CDR3 is 15 residues. J lost 5 bases, V lost 10 bases, and 16 bases had no gene match. The CDR3 loop reads CATQPHGTSIDEQYV. In nucleotides, the CDR3 is TGTGCCACCCAACCTCACGGGACTAGTATCGACGAGCAGTACGTC.

This chain uses TRBV13 with TRBJ2-3; D perhaps matches TRBD2 (5 bases). V was pared by 7 bases and J by 2 bases, with 19 bases between. Germline CDR1 PRHDT, CDR2 FYEKMQ (reference sequence). The CDR3 has 16 amino acids. CDR3 sequence (DNA): TGTGCCAGCAATCTCAGGTCGATGGGAGCCACAGATACGCAGTATTTT. Encoded protein: CASNLRSMGATDTQYF.

This clonotype was observed many times. The chain joins TRBV4-2 to TRBJ2-7; no definite D call. Germline CDR1 is LGHNA and CDR2 is YNFKEQ. This CDR3 is built from 15 residues. Trimming removed 4 bases at V and 3 bases at J, with 16 bases between. The CDR3 sequence: CASSPTGPGDYEQYV. As DNA, the CDR3 is TGTGCCAGCAGCCCCACGGGTCCTGGGGACTACGAGCAGTACGTC.

This clonotype came up many times. The chain carries TRBV7-8 and TRBJ2-7, with 10 bases that match TRBD2. CDR1 and CDR2 (germline): SGHVS, FQNEAQ. V lost 2 bases to trimming and J lost 6 bases; unmatched junction nucleotides: 10. The length of the CDR3 is 16 residues. The CDR3 loop reads CASSLNRASGGPEQYF. In nucleotides, the CDR3 is TGTGCCAGCAGCTTAAATCGAGCTAGCGGGGGTCCCGAGCAGTACTTC.

DNA for the CDR3: TGTGCCAGCAGTATCTCCGCGGGGGGGCCGTACAATGAGCAGTTCTTC. Amino acids: CASSISAGGPYNEQFF. The rearrangement uses TRBV6-6 and TRBJ2-1; 9 nucleotides match TRBD2. The CDR3 is 16 residues long. Germline V CDR1 and CDR2: MNHNY, SVGAGI (reference sequence). V lost 5 bases to trimming and J lost 4 bases; unmatched junction nucleotides: 9.

In its sample, this clonotype was seen many times. The chain joins TRBV4-1 to TRBJ2-3; D remains unclear. Germline CDR1 and CDR2: MGHRA and YSYEKL. Trimming removed 0 bases from V and 0 bases from J, with 10 bases in between. The CDR3 runs to 16 residues. The CDR3 protein is CASSQDVFQSTDTQYF. CDR3 sequence (DNA): TGCGCCAGCAGCCAAGACGTTTTCCAGAGCACAGATACGCAGTATTTT.

The sample holds many counts of this clonotype. This chain's CDR3 is CASSYSSRPINRGLGGELFF. The CDR3 nucleotides read TGTGCCAGCAGTTACTCGAGTCGGCCCATCAACAGGGGGCTCGGCGGGGAGCTGTTTTTT. This chain joins TRBV6-2 or TRBV6-3 and TRBJ2-2, with 9 bases fitting TRBD1. J was trimmed by 7 bases and V by 0 bases; bases with no gene match: 18. Germline values: CDR1 MNHEY, CDR2 SVGEGT. This CDR3 contains 20 residues.

This clonotype was observed many times. V gene TRBV18 combines with J gene TRBJ1-2; D remains unclear. The V end was cut by 4 bases, the J end by 5 bases, with 14 bases between. Germline V lookup: CDR1 KGHSH, CDR2 LQKENI. This CDR3 comprises 14 residues. This chain's CDR3 is CASSHLTPLYGYTF. The CDR3 DNA follows: TGTGCCAGCTCACACCTGACTCCGTTATATGGCTACACCTTC.

Ten or more counts support this clonotype. V is TRBV7-2 and J is TRBJ1-2; no clear D gene. With 5 bases removed from V and 6 bases from J, the gap between germline ends came to 10 bases. CDR1 SGHTA and CDR2 FQGNSA come from the germline V gene. The CDR3 sequence is 12 residues long. The CDR3, as DNA: TGTGCCAGCAGCGACCAGTTTAATGGCTACACCTTC. This sequence encodes CASSDQFNGYTF.

This clonotype showed up just a few times. The CDR3: CASSQGQGDVQPQHF. The DNA of the CDR3 is TGTGCCAGCAGTCAGGGACAGGGGGACGTTCAGCCCCAGCATTTT. The genes are TRBV6-5 and TRBJ1-5, with 11 bases identical to TRBD1. From germline, CDR1 is MNHEY and CDR2 SVGAGI. Unmatched junction bases numbered 6, after V lost 5 bases and J lost 6 bases. The CDR3 is made up of 15 amino acids.

This clonotype was seen more than once but under ten times. The CDR3 sequence is CASSPEGNQPQHF. CDR3 DNA: TGTGCCAGCTCACCCGAAGGCAATCAGCCCCAGCATTTT. V is TRBV18 and J is TRBJ1-5; D not certain. CDR3 size: 13 residues. The germline V gene has CDR1 KGHSH and CDR2 LQKENI. Trimming cost V 3 bases and J 2 bases, with 5 bases left between them.

This chain uses TRBV4-2 with TRBJ2-7; TRBD1 matches at 9 bases. The CDR3 contains 17 residues. V dropped 0 bases and J dropped 4; count of bases not matched to a gene: 10. Germline CDR1 and CDR2: LGHNA and YNFKEQ. CDR3 loop: CASSQEGPGQGLYEQYF. The CDR3 DNA reads TGTGCCAGCAGCCAAGAAGGCCCGGGACAGGGTCTTTACGAGCAGTACTTC.